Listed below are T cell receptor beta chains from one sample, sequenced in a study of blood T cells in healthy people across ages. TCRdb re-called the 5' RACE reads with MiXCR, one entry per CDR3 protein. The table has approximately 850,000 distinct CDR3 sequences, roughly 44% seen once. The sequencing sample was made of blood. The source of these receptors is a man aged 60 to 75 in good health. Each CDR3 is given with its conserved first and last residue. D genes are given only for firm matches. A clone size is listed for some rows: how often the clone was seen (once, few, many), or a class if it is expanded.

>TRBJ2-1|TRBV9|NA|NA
TGTGCCAGCAGCGTAACCGGACAGAATCGCGCCTACAATGAGCAGTTCTTC
CASSVTGQNRAYNEQFF
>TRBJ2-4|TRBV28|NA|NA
TGTGCCAGCAGTTTAAGTTGGGCTATAGCAGGGGTAAACATTCAGTACTTC
CASSLSWAIAGVNIQYF
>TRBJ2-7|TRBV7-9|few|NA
TGTGCCAGCAGGCCAACTAGCTCTAACTCCTACGAGCAGTACTTC
CASRPTSSNSYEQYF
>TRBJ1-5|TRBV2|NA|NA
TGTGCCAGCAGAGGACAGCACGATAGCAATCAGCCCCAGCATTTT
CASRGQHDSNQPQHF
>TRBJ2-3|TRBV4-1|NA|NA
TGCGCCAGCAGCCCGACCCCTAAAGGTCTAAGGGATACGCAGTATTTT
CASSPTPKGLRDTQYF
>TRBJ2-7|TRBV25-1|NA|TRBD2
TGTGCCAGCAGTGAAGAGGGTGGGACTAGCGGAGCCTCAATCTACGAGCAGTACTTC
CASSEEGGTSGASIYEQYF
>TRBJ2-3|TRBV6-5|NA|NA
TGTGCCAGCAGTTACGTCGCGCGGGATACGCAGTATTTT
CASSYVARDTQYF
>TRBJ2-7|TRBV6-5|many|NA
TGTGCCAGCAGTTACTCCGGGTCCTACGAGCAGTACTTC
CASSYSGSYEQYF
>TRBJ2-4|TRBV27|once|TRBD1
TGTGCCAGCAGTTTAGGACAGGGGAAAATGTACGAGCGGTACTTC
CASSLGQGKMYERYF
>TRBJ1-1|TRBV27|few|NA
TGTGCCAGCAGTGTAACAGGCGGGAACACTGAAGCTTTCTTT
CASSVTGGNTEAFF
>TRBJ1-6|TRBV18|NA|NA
TGTGCCAGCTCGCAGGGAAGTGGTAATTCACCCCTCCACTTT
CASSQGSGNSPLHF
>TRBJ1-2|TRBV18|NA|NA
TGTGCCAGCTCACCACTTCTTGACAGCTTGCCTGACGGCTACACCTTC
CASSPLLDSLPDGYTF
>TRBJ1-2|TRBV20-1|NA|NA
TGCAGTGCCCCAACGGGCGGTAAACTTAACTATGGCTACACCTTC
CSAPTGGKLNYGYTF
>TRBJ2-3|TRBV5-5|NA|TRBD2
TGTGCCAGCAGCTTGAGGGGTTCCGGGACTAGCGGTTCACAAGGTGCGCAGTATTTT
CASSLRGSGTSGSQGAQYF
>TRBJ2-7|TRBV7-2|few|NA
TGTGCCACCACAGTGGGGTCGGGTTCCTACGAGCAGTACTTC
CATTVGSGSYEQYF
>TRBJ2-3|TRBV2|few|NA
TGTGCCGGCAAGACAGGCAGGACAGATACGCAGTATTTT
CAGKTGRTDTQYF
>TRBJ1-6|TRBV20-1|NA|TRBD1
TGCAGTGCGAGACAGGGCTCGGTCTCACCCCTCCACTTT
CSARQGSVSPLHF
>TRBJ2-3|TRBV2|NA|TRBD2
TGTGCCAGCAGTGACGTGAAACGGGGGGTCACAGATACGCAGTATTTT
CASSDVKRGVTDTQYF
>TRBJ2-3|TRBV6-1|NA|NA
TGTGCCAGCAGTGAAGGGCCACATAGCACAGATACGCAGTATTTT
CASSEGPHSTDTQYF
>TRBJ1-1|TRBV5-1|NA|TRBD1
TGCGCCAGCAGCTCCAAGACAGGGAGGGACACTGAAGCTTTCTTT
CASSSKTGRDTEAFF
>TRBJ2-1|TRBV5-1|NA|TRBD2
TGCGCCAGCAGCTATCATGGCGGGGGCAATGAGCAGTTCTTC
CASSYHGGGNEQFF
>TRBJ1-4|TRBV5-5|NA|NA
TGTGCCAGCAGCAAAAACAGCCGTAGCTATGAAAAACTGTTTTTT
CASSKNSRSYEKLFF
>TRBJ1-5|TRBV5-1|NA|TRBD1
TGCGCCAGCAGCGTAGACGGAACAGGGGGCGGTCAGCCCCAGCATTTT
CASSVDGTGGGQPQHF
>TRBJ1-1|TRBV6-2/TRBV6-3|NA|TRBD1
TGTGCCAGCAGTTCCCAGGGGTACAGGGGACGCGGTCGGAACACTGAAGCTTTCTTT
CASSSQGYRGRGRNTEAFF
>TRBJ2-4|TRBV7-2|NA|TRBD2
TGTGCCAGCAGCTTAGAGAGGGCCGGGAGGGATGGCAACGAGCGGTACTTC
CASSLERAGRDGNERYF
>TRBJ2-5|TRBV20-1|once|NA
TGCAGTGCTGGATCTTCGGGGCGGCGGCAAGAGACCCAGTACTTC
CSAGSSGRRQETQYF
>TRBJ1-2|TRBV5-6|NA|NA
TGTGCCAGCAGCACTAACAGCAGCTATGGCTACACCTTC
CASSTNSSYGYTF
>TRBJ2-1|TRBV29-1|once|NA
TGCAGCGGGGGGCGGAACAATGAGCAGTTCTTC
CSGGRNNEQFF
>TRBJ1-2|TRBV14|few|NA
TGTGCCAGCAGCCAAGATGGATTGGACACAAGATATGGCTACACCTTC
CASSQDGLDTRYGYTF
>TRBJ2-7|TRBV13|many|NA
TGTGCCAGCAGCTTAGGCCAGGTGTCCTACGAGCAGTACTTC
CASSLGQVSYEQYF
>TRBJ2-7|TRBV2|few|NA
TGTGCCAGCAGTGCATCGCCATACGAGCAGTACTTC
CASSASPYEQYF
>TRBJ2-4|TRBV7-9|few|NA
TGTGCCAGCAGCTCCGATCCAGTCATTCAGTACTTC
CASSSDPVIQYF
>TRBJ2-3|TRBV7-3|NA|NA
TGTGCCAGCAGCTTAAAACGGGTGCCCACAGATACGCAGTATTTT
CASSLKRVPTDTQYF
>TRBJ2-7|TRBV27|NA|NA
TGTGCCAGCAGGGGCGCACGCTACGAGCAGTACTTC
CASRGARYEQYF
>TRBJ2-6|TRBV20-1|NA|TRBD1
TGCAGTGCTCGATATAACAGGGGAACCGGGGCCAACGTCCTGACTTTC
CSARYNRGTGANVLTF
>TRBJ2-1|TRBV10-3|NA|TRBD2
TGTGCCATCAGTGGCGCTTCCGGGACTAGCGGATTTGATTACCCCTACAATGAGCAGTTCTTC
CAISGASGTSGFDYPYNEQFF
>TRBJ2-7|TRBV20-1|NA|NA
TGCTCATATCGGACGGGTTCCTACGAGCAGTACTTC
CSYRTGSYEQYF
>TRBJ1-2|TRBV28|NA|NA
TGTGCCACCACTCCAACATCGACAGTGGACTATGGCTACACCTTC
CATTPTSTVDYGYTF
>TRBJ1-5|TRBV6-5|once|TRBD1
TGTGCCAGCAGTTACCCACTTACCGGACAGGGTGTAAATCAGCCCCAGCATTTT
CASSYPLTGQGVNQPQHF
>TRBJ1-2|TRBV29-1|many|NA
TGCAGCGTTCCCGGGCCTTACTATGGCTACACCTTC
CSVPGPYYGYTF
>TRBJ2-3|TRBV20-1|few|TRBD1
TGCAGTGTCAACACCCCCTACAGGGGGCTTACAGATACGCAGTATTTT
CSVNTPYRGLTDTQYF
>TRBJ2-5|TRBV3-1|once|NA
TGTGCCAGCAGCCAAGATATACCGAAGATCCAAGAGACCCAGTACTTC
CASSQDIPKIQETQYF
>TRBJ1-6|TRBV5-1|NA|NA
TGCGCCAGCAGTTATGATAGTAGCTCCTATAATTCACCCCTCCACTTT
CASSYDSSSYNSPLHF
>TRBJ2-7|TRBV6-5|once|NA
TGTGCCAGCAGTCGTAGCGGAGGGGGGCCACCCGAGCAGTACTTC
CASSRSGGGPPEQYF
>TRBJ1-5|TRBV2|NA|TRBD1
TGTGCCAGCAACCCGACAGGGGGTAGGCAGCCCCAGCATTTT
CASNPTGGRQPQHF
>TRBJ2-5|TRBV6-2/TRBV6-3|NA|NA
TGTGCCAGCAAGGAGTACTTCTCAGAGACCCAGTACTTC
CASKEYFSETQYF
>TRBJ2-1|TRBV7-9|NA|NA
TGTGCCAGCAGCTTTAGGCTAGTGGACTACAATGAGCAGTTCTTC
CASSFRLVDYNEQFF
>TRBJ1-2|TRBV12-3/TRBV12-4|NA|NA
TGTGCCAGCAGTCTGGGTTGGAGGTATGGCTACACCTTC
CASSLGWRYGYTF
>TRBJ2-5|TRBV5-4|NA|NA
TGTGCCAGCAGCTTTTGGACTTTACAAGAGACCCAGTACTTC
CASSFWTLQETQYF
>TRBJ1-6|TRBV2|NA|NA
TGTGCCAGCAGTGAAGTACCAAGGCCCCTCCACTTT
CASSEVPRPLHF